This passage covers 32 T cell receptor beta chains from one sample sequenced in a study of cytomegalovirus exposure and HLA in healthy donors. Amplification used 60 Vbeta primers and 13 Jbeta primers. The repertoire was sequenced with immunoSEQ multiplex PCR; TCRdb's copy has only in-frame clones and lacks some. The top ten clones hold roughly a tenth of a sample with about 150,000 clones, roughly 68% of them seen once. Sample: PBMCs. Source of these receptors: a young man in good health and CMV-seropositive.

J is TRBJ2-4 and V is TRBV19; possible D gene TRBD2, 6 bases. The length of the CDR3 is 15 residues. V lost 4 bases and J 7 bases, leaving 17 bases between the germline ends. The germline gives CDR1 LNHDA, CDR2 SQIVND (reference sequence). The CDR3 protein is CASSRRSRGSNIQYF. CDR3 nucleotides: TGTGCCAGTAGTAGACGGTCCCGGGGGTCGAACATTCAGTACTTC.

The rearrangement links TRBV5-6 to TRBJ1-1, with TRBD1 matching 8 bases. This CDR3 is 14 amino acids long. Germline trimming cut 4 bases from V and 7 bases from J; bases unmatched to any gene: 9. The germline V gene has CDR1 SGHDT and CDR2 YYEEEE. CDR3 protein: CASSLDRGLGEAFF. CDR3 nucleotides: TGTGCCAGCAGCCTAGACAGGGGCCTGGGTGAAGCTTTCTTT. The whole variable domain, remainder taken from reference TRBV5-6 and TRBJ1-1, is DAGVTQSPTHLIKTRGQQVTLRCSPKSGHDTVSWYQQALGQGPQFIFQYYEEEERQRGNFPDRFSGHQFPNYSSELNVNALLLGDSALYLCASSLDRGLGEAFFGQGTRLTVV.

This clone was seen just once. V gene TRBV30 combines with J gene TRBJ2-2, with 8 bases that match TRBD2. V trimming: 6 bases; J trimming: 6 bases; junction bases outside the gene matches: 15. Germline V gene lookup returns CDR1 GTSNPN and CDR2 SVGIG (reference sequence). The length of the CDR3 is 16 residues. The chain's CDR3 is CACYLGSGRRPGELFF. The CDR3, as DNA: TGTGCCTGCTATCTGGGAAGCGGGAGACGTCCCGGGGAGCTGTTTTTT.

The chain carries TRBV5-1 and TRBJ2-1, with 7 nucleotides matching TRBD2. The V gene's germline CDR1 is SGHRS and CDR2 YFSETQ. The CDR3 runs 14 residues. The trim removed 2 bases at V and 8 bases at J, leaving 7 bases unmatched. This CDR3 is CASSLLHRGDEQFF. The CDR3 DNA is TGCGCCAGCAGCTTACTTCACCGGGGGGATGAGCAGTTCTTC.

This clone occurred a few times. This chain connects TRBV5-1 to TRBJ2-7; 8 bases are a match to TRBD2. Germline lookup yields CDR1 SGHRS and CDR2 YFSETQ. Trimming at V came to 4 bases and at J to 4 bases, leaving 10 bases not matched to a gene. The CDR3 spans 15 residues. CDR3 nucleotide sequence: TGCGCCAGCAGCACACTAGCGGCCCCCGAATACGAGCAGTACTTC. Translated, it gives CASSTLAAPEYEQYF.

V gene TRBV5-8 combines with J gene TRBJ2-1, with TRBD2 matching over 9 bases. CDR1 SGHTS and CDR2 YDEGEE come from the germline V gene. V shed 2 bases and J 8 bases; nucleotides not matched to a gene: 8. The CDR3 consists of 15 residues. The DNA of the CDR3 is TGTGCCAGCAGCTTCGTCGGACTAGCGTTGGATGAGCAGTTCTTC. Translation gives CASSFVGLALDEQFF.

This clone was seen a handful of times. The rearrangement uses TRBV7-3 and TRBJ2-1, with D possibly TRBD2 on 5 matching bases. V was pared by 3 bases and J by 5 bases, with 17 bases between. Germline values: CDR1 SGHTA, CDR2 FQGTGA. CDR3 length equals 16 residues. The chain's CDR3 is CASSLLSHLGNNEQFF. The CDR3 DNA is TGTGCCAGCAGCTTGCTTTCTCACCTCGGGAACAATGAGCAGTTCTTC.

V gene TRBV7-9 combines with J gene TRBJ2-3, with TRBD2 matching 10 bases. This CDR3 region has 16 residues. Per germline, CDR1 SEHNR and CDR2 FQNEAQ (reference sequence). J lost 2 bases, V lost 3 bases, and 5 bases had no gene match. CDR3 DNA: TGTGCCAGCAGCTTCACTCTAGCGGGAGACACAGATACGCAGTATTTT. This sequence encodes CASSFTLAGDTDTQYF.

This clone was counted between two and nine times. V usage is TRBV6-6 and J usage is TRBJ1-1; no definite D call. V gave up 0 bases and J gave up 6 bases, with 11 bases separating them. The CDR3 runs to 14 residues. Looked up from germline, CDR1 is MNHNY and CDR2 is SVGAGI (reference sequence). DNA for the CDR3: TGTGCCAGCAGTTACTCGTCACGCGGAGCTGAAGCTTTCTTT. Its translation is CASSYSSRGAEAFF.

Only a few counts were recorded for this clone. This sequence joins TRBV18 and TRBJ1-2, with D perhaps matching TRBD1 (6 bases). The germline V and J ends were trimmed by 1 base and 6 bases, with 18 bases remaining between them. Per germline, CDR1 KGHSH and CDR2 LQKENI. The CDR3 loop spans 16 amino acids. DNA of the CDR3: TGTGCCAGCTCACCACAGCTACAGGGTAGAGATCATGGCTACACCTTC. Translating gives CASSPQLQGRDHGYTF.

In DNA, the CDR3 is TGCGCCAGCAGCGAGTGGGGTGCTAGCGGGGAAAATGAGCAGTTCTTC. It yields the protein CASSEWGASGENEQFF. This chain links TRBV5-1 with TRBJ2-1, with 9 nucleotides matching TRBD2. The germline V gene has CDR1 SGHRS and CDR2 YFSETQ. J was trimmed by 7 bases and V by 4 bases; bases with no gene match: 12. The CDR3 loop spans 16 amino acids.

V gene TRBV19 combines with J gene TRBJ2-7; D gene uncertain. V lost 3 bases and J lost 2, with 8 bases in between. The CDR3 has 13 residues. Germline loops: CDR1 LNHDA, CDR2 SQIVND (reference sequence). The CDR3 here is CASSMGFPYEQYF. CDR3 nucleotide sequence: TGTGCCAGTAGTATGGGCTTCCCCTACGAGCAGTACTTC.

The V and J genes are TRBV6-1 and TRBJ1-2; D call uncertain. CDR1 is MNHNS and CDR2 is SASEGT in the germline V gene. V lost 2 bases to trimming and J lost 3 bases, with 7 bases between them. There are 13 residues in the CDR3. CDR3 coding DNA: TGTGCCAGCAGTGAACCGGGATACTATGGCTACACCTTC. Amino acids: CASSEPGYYGYTF.

This clone was seen a handful of times. Written as DNA, the CDR3 is TGTGCCAGCGGTGTTACAGGCGCCTCTGGAAACACCATATATTTT. This codes for CASGVTGASGNTIYF. V and J are TRBV11-2 and TRBJ1-3, with D perhaps TRBD1 (5 bases). Trimming left V 8 bases short and J 0 bases short, with 14 bases between. Germline V CDR1 and CDR2: SGHAT, FQNNGV. This CDR3 has 15 residues.

The rearrangement joins TRBV10-1 to TRBJ2-7, with 11 bases lining up with TRBD2. V shed 3 bases, J shed 5 bases, and the junction held 3 bases outside the gene matches. From germline, CDR1 is WNHNN and CDR2 SYGVQD (reference sequence). This CDR3 comprises 14 residues. The CDR3, as DNA: TGCGCCAGCAGTGAAGGGGGACTAGCGGACGAGCAGTACTTC. It is translated as CASSEGGLADEQYF.

J is TRBJ2-7 and V is TRBV2; 7 positions match TRBD1. With V trimmed by 7 bases and J by 1 base, 7 bases remained unmatched. This CDR3 spans 14 amino acids. Germline assignment: CDR1 SNHLY and CDR2 FYNNEI. The CDR3 protein is CASTGTEPSYEQYF. CDR3 DNA: TGTGCCAGCACCGGGACAGAACCTTCCTACGAGCAGTACTTC.

This clone has just a few counts. The chain links TRBV6-5 to TRBJ2-3, with D possibly TRBD2 on 6 matching bases. Germline V gene lookup returns CDR1 MNHEY and CDR2 SVGAGI. CDR3 length: 14 amino acids. Trimming shortened V by 7 bases and J by 2 bases, and 13 bases separated the two germline ends. The CDR3 DNA is TGTGCCAGCAACCGAGCGGGCCCCACAGATACGCAGTATTTT. This sequence encodes CASNRAGPTDTQYF.

The chain links TRBV5-1 to TRBJ1-1; D is perhaps TRBD1 (5 bases). Germline lookup yields CDR1 SGHRS and CDR2 YFSETQ. Trimming took 3 bases from V and 6 from J, leaving 12 bases between them. The CDR3 sequence is 13 residues long. Written as DNA, the CDR3 is TGCGCCAGCAGCTGGCAGGGTGTCGCTGAAGCTTTCTTT. This gives the protein CASSWQGVAEAFF.

This sequence joins TRBV19 and TRBJ2-1; weak D call: TRBD1 (6 bases). From germline, CDR1 is LNHDA and CDR2 SQIVND (reference sequence). V gave up 6 bases and J gave up 7 bases, with 19 bases separating them. The CDR3 runs 15 residues. The DNA for the CDR3 is TGTGCCAGTAGCGAAGGGGGTCCGGGGTCGAATGAGCAGTTCTTC. Translation gives CASSEGGPGSNEQFF.

V usage is TRBV2 and J usage is TRBJ1-1; D is perhaps TRBD1 (6 bases). The germline V gene encodes CDR1 SNHLY and CDR2 FYNNEI. The CDR3 has 14 residues. V lost 6 bases, J lost 0 bases, and 11 bases lay in between. This CDR3 is CASRGRGMNTEAFF. DNA for the CDR3: TGTGCCAGCAGAGGGAGGGGGATGAACACTGAAGCTTTCTTT.

This chain uses TRBV18 with TRBJ2-1; TRBD2 matches 10 bases. The germline V gene encodes CDR1 KGHSH and CDR2 LQKENI. The CDR3 consists of 17 residues. With 3 bases clipped from V and 6 bases from J, the junction kept 11 bases outside the gene matches. The CDR3 loop is CASSPQSGTSAPNEQFF. The CDR3 DNA reads as TGTGCCAGCTCACCCCAATCTGGGACTAGCGCTCCCAATGAGCAGTTCTTC.

The chain employs TRBV6-6 and TRBJ1-2; 10 bases are a match to TRBD1. The CDR3 is 15 residues long. From germline, CDR1 is MNHNY and CDR2 SVGAGI (reference sequence). J was trimmed by 4 bases and V by 6 bases; bases with no gene match: 8. In DNA, the CDR3 is TGTGCCAGCAGCCTGACAGGGGGCTACGGCTATGGCTACACCTTC. It encodes CASSLTGGYGYGYTF.

This chain connects TRBV12-5 to TRBJ2-7; D is uncertain. V lost 4 bases and J lost 2, with 18 bases in between. The V gene's germline CDR1 is LGHNT and CDR2 FRNRAP. CDR3 length: 16 amino acids. CDR3 residues: CASGSFVARGTYEQYF. The CDR3 DNA is TGTGCTAGTGGTTCGTTCGTGGCCAGAGGTACCTACGAGCAGTACTTC.

The chain employs TRBV5-8 and TRBJ1-5; possible D gene TRBD1, 5 bases. Trimming left V 4 bases short and J 0 bases short, with 17 bases between. The CDR3 is 17 amino acids. In germline, CDR1 is SGHTS, CDR2 YDEGEE. Here the CDR3 DNA reads TGTGCCAGCAGCGAGGGACGGGACTCCCATAGCAATCAGCCCCAGCATTTT. Protein: CASSEGRDSHSNQPQHF.

This chain links TRBV18 with TRBJ2-7, with a tentative D call TRBD2 (5 bases). CDR3 length equals 16 residues. The V gene lost 3 bases and the J gene lost 4 bases, with 19 bases spanning the gap. The germline V gene has CDR1 KGHSH and CDR2 LQKENI. As DNA, the CDR3 is TGTGCCAGCTCACCGAGGGTGCCGGCGGATTCATACGAGCAGTACTTC. This sequence encodes CASSPRVPADSYEQYF. Complete variable domain (other parts from reference TRBV18 and TRBJ2-7): NAGVMQNPRHLVRRRGQEARLRCSPMKGHSHVYWYRQLPEEGLKFMVYLQKENIIDESGMPKERFSAEFPKEGPSILRIQQVVRGDSAAYFCASSPRVPADSYEQYFGPGTRLTVT.

This chain uses TRBV5-5 with TRBJ2-7; 7 bases match TRBD2. CDR3 length: 16 amino acids. V trimming: 5 bases; J trimming: 0 bases; junction bases outside the gene matches: 11. Germline V gene data show CDR1 as SGHKS and CDR2 as YYEKEE (reference sequence). CDR3 region: CASSSGGRWSSYEQYF. CDR3 sequence (DNA): TGTGCCAGCAGTTCTGGCGGGAGATGGAGCTCCTACGAGCAGTACTTC.

The chain couples TRBV5-1 to TRBJ2-3, with 11 bases matching TRBD1. The trim removed 4 bases at V and 3 bases at J, leaving 10 bases unmatched. Per germline, CDR1 SGHRS and CDR2 YFSETQ. This CDR3 comprises 17 residues. The CDR3 DNA follows: TGCGCCAGCAGCCTATCCGTAGGACAGGGGGCGACAGATACGCAGTATTTT. Translated: CASSLSVGQGATDTQYF.

The rearrangement joins TRBV2 to TRBJ2-7; 11 bases match TRBD2. In germline, CDR1 is SNHLY, CDR2 FYNNEI. The CDR3 consists of 15 residues. V lost 1 base and J lost 7; bases outside the gene matches: 6. CDR3 DNA sequence: TGTGCCAGCAGTGAAGAACTAGCGGGAGCGGGGGAGCAGTACTTC. It codes for CASSEELAGAGEQYF.

V and J are TRBV18 and TRBJ1-4, with D possibly TRBD1 on 5 matching bases. V was pared by 1 base and J by 7 bases, with 10 bases between. The CDR3 runs 14 residues. Germline assignment: CDR1 KGHSH and CDR2 LQKENI. CDR3 region: CASSPQGPSEKLFF. As DNA, the CDR3 is TGTGCCAGCTCACCACAGGGGCCGAGTGAAAAACTGTTTTTT.

This chain uses TRBV2 with TRBJ2-7; no reliable D call. CDR3 length: 13 residues. Germline V gene sequence: CDR1 SNHLY, CDR2 FYNNEI. Trimming shortened V by 8 bases and J by 4 bases, and 15 bases separated the two germline ends. The CDR3 spells CASRLILGYEQYF. CDR3 in DNA: TGTGCCAGCCGATTAATTCTAGGTTACGAGCAGTACTTC.

The genes are TRBV7-6 and TRBJ2-3; D gene uncertain. Trimming stripped 4 bases from V and 5 bases from J, with 7 bases between. The length of the CDR3 is 12 residues. CDR1 SGHVS and CDR2 FNYEAQ come from the germline V gene. The CDR3, as DNA: TGTGCCAGCAGCTCCGTTGTAGATACGCAGTATTTT. Translation: CASSSVVDTQYF.

V gene TRBV4-2 combines with J gene TRBJ2-5; 9 bases are shared with TRBD1. This CDR3 is built from 15 residues. Germline trimming cut 3 bases from V and 1 base from J; bases unmatched to any gene: 3. Germline V gene lookup returns CDR1 LGHNA and CDR2 YNFKEQ. The CDR3 loop is CASSQGTGSQETQYF. DNA for the CDR3: TGTGCCAGCAGCCAGGGGACAGGGTCCCAAGAGACCCAGTACTTC.